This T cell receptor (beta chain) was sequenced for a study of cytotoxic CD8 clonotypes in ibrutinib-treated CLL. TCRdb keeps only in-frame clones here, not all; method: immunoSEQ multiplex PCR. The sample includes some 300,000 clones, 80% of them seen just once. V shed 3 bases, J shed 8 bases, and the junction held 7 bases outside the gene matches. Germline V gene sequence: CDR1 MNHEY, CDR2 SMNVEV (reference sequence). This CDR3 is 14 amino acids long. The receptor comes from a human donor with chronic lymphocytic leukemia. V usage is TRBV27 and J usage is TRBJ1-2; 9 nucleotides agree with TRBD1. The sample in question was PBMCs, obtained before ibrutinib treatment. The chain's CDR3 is CASSFRDRATGYTF. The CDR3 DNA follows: TGTGCCAGCAGTTTCCGGGACAGGGCCACGGGCTACACCTTC.